This T cell receptor (beta chain) was captured in a study of blood T cell repertoires in COVID-19. Study in general: The United States, Italy and Spain were the sources of the acute and convalescent COVID-19 samples. The cDNA or gDNA used as material had been derived from T cells, B-cell-depleted T cells, or PBMCs.

This CDR3 has 16 amino acids. Germline V gene data show CDR1 as LGHDT and CDR2 as YNNKEL (reference sequence). Deletions cut 1 base from V and 4 bases from J, with 16 bases between. Per the original data handling: Amplification of reference gene primers provided the estimated nucleated cell counts. Data came from immunoSEQ multiplex PCR; TCRdb stores just in-frame clones and leaves some out. The V and J calls and clone size come from that table; D and trimming were worked out from the DNA. This table holds about 200,000 clones, 65% to 90% found once. The chain links TRBV3-1 (or the pseudogene TRBV3-2) to TRBJ1-2; D possibly corresponds to TRBD1 (5 bases). Sequencing was carried out using PBMCs or T cells enriched from blood (not recorded which). The TCR was taken from a woman aged 30 to 39 who had been exposed to COVID-19. In DNA form, the CDR3 reads TGTGCCAGCAGCCAAGTTTCGGGGGTTTTTAGCTATGGCTACACCTTC. The encoded protein is CASSQVSGVFSYGYTF.